The 12 T cell receptor beta chains below come from one sample, sequenced in a study of T cell responses to AZD1222 COVID-19 vaccine. The assay was immunoSEQ multiplex PCR, and TCRdb's table has in-frame clones only and misses some. This table holds 50,000 to 70,000 clones, approximately 85% found once. The material was peripheral blood, obtained on day 0 of MenACWY control vaccination. The receptors were gathered from an adult in good health.

The CDR3 nucleotides are TGTGCCAGCAGCCCAGGGTCCGGGGAGCTGTTTTTT. It yields the protein CASSPGSGELFF. This chain joins TRBV7-8 and TRBJ2-2; possible D gene TRBD1, 5 bases. CDR3 length equals 12 residues. The V gene's germline CDR1 is SGHVS and CDR2 FQNEAQ. V lost 5 bases and J 6 bases, leaving 7 bases between the germline ends.

The rearrangement joins TRBV6-5 to TRBJ1-1; D is perhaps TRBD1 (6 bases). This CDR3 spans 16 amino acids. Germline CDR1 MNHEY, CDR2 SVGAGI. Trimming left V 0 bases short and J 3 bases short, with 14 bases between. Here the CDR3 reads CASSYSLARGDTEAFF. The CDR3 nucleotides read TGTGCCAGCAGTTACTCGCTTGCCAGGGGTGACACTGAAGCTTTCTTT.

The rearrangement links TRBV6-2 or TRBV6-3 to TRBJ2-1; D gene uncertain. Trimming left V 6 bases short and J 8 bases short, with 8 bases between. The germline gives CDR1 MNHEY, CDR2 SVGEGT. The CDR3 runs to 11 residues. CDR3 amino acids: CASRYRYEQFF. The CDR3 DNA sequence: TGTGCCAGCAGGTACCGCTATGAGCAGTTCTTC.

This sequence joins TRBV11-2 and TRBJ2-7, with TRBD1 identical over 7 bases. CDR1 SGHAT and CDR2 FQNNGV come from the germline V gene. This CDR3 is built from 15 residues. Trimming removed 1 base from V and 5 bases from J; junction bases left unmatched: 8. The CDR3 DNA sequence: TGTGCCAGCAGCTTAGGGGGTGACAGGGCCCACGAGCAGTACTTC. The encoded protein is CASSLGGDRAHEQYF.

The chain carries TRBV5-5 and TRBJ2-1; D remains ambiguous. Germline loops: CDR1 SGHKS, CDR2 YYEKEE (reference sequence). V shed 7 bases and J shed 3 bases, with 5 bases lying between them. This CDR3 is 11 amino acids long. The CDR3 spells CASPVYNEQFF. The CDR3 DNA reads TGTGCCAGCCCCGTCTACAATGAGCAGTTCTTC.

The chain links TRBV18 to TRBJ1-1, with 8 bases that match TRBD1. The junction had 2 bases not matched to a gene; V was cut back by 6 bases and J by 8 bases. The length of the CDR3 is 11 residues. Germline-derived CDR1 and CDR2 are KGHSH and LQKENI. CDR3 bases: TGTGCCAGCTCCCGGGACAGGGAAGCTTTCTTT. Protein sequence: CASSRDREAFF.

The chain is built from TRBV9 and TRBJ2-1; a weak D match, TRBD1 (5 bases). Looked up from germline, CDR1 is SGDLS and CDR2 is YYNGEE. CDR3 size: 13 residues. Trimming shortened V by 2 bases and J by 4 bases, and 7 bases separated the two germline ends. The CDR3 DNA reads as TGTGCCAGCAGCGTCGACAGTTACAATGAGCAGTTCTTC. It codes for CASSVDSYNEQFF.

The chain couples TRBV30 to TRBJ2-3, with TRBD2 matching 7 bases. This CDR3 comprises 16 residues. Losses at the gene ends were 0 bases for V and 0 bases for J; bases not matched to a gene: 6. CDR1 is GTSNPN and CDR2 is SVGIG in the germline V gene (reference sequence). CDR3 protein: CAWSVPGGSSTDTQYF. The CDR3 DNA sequence: TGTGCCTGGAGTGTACCGGGGGGATCTAGCACAGATACGCAGTATTTT.

This clone was observed a single time. This rearrangement joins TRBV24-1 to TRBJ2-7, with D maybe TRBD1 (5 bases). Germline V gene lookup returns CDR1 KGHDR and CDR2 SFDVKD. The CDR3 loop spans 15 amino acids. CDR3 DNA: TGTGCTTGCTCGATAAGGCCCCAGGGAAACTACGAGCAGTACTTC. Protein: CACSIRPQGNYEQYF.

The rearrangement links TRBV15 to TRBJ2-1, with 8 bases that match TRBD2. CDR3 length equals 15 residues. V shed 1 base and J 6 bases; nucleotides not matched to a gene: 5. Looked up from germline, CDR1 is LNHNV and CDR2 is YYDKDF (reference sequence). The CDR3 protein is CATSRGGLERNEQFF. The CDR3, as DNA: TGTGCCACCAGCAGAGGGGGACTAGAACGCAATGAGCAGTTCTTC.

The J gene is TRBJ1-5, the V gene TRBV6-5; 11 bases are shared with TRBD1. Germline-derived CDR1 and CDR2 are MNHEY and SVGAGI. With 2 bases clipped from V and 7 bases from J, the junction kept 7 bases outside the gene matches. The CDR3 is 16 residues long. This CDR3 is CASSYTGQGARQPQHF. Here the CDR3 DNA reads TGTGCCAGCAGTTACACCGGACAGGGGGCGCGGCAGCCCCAGCATTTT.

V is TRBV7-8 and J is TRBJ2-1; 9 positions agree with TRBD2. V shed 5 bases, J shed 4 bases, and the junction held 6 bases outside the gene matches. Germline loops: CDR1 SGHVS, CDR2 FQNEAQ. CDR3 length: 15 amino acids. The CDR3: CASSTTSGKYNEQFF. In DNA form, the CDR3 reads TGTGCCAGCAGCACGACTAGCGGAAAGTACAATGAGCAGTTCTTC. The full variable domain, rest sourced from reference TRBV7-8 and TRBJ2-1, is GAGVSQSPRYKVAKRGQDVALRCDPISGHVSLFWYQQALGQGPEFLTYFQNEAQLDKSGLPSDRFFAERPEGSVSTLKIQRTQQEDSAVYLCASSTTSGKYNEQFFGPGTRLTVL.